The 31 T cell receptor beta chains below all came from one sample that was sequenced in a study of cytomegalovirus exposure and HLA in healthy donors. The primer mix had 60 Vbeta and 13 Jbeta primers. Repertoires were generated with immunoSEQ multiplex PCR, while TCRdb's copy carries only in-frame clones and drops some. The table shows some 150,000 clones, with roughly four fifths occurring only once. What was sequenced was PBMCs. The receptors shown here come from a man aged 35-49 years in good health and CMV-seropositive.

This chain joins TRBV29-1 and TRBJ2-5; 8 bases agree with TRBD2. Germline V gene sequence: CDR1 SQVTM, CDR2 ANQGSEA. J was trimmed by 5 bases and V by 5 bases; bases with no gene match: 7. There are 13 residues in the CDR3. CDR3 bases: TGCAGCGTTACCCGACTAGCGTACGAGACCCAGTACTTC. Its translation is CSVTRLAYETQYF.

V is TRBV11-3 and J is TRBJ2-1; 10 nucleotides match TRBD2. CDR3 length: 16 amino acids. Germline V gene sequence: CDR1 SGHNT, CDR2 YENEEA. V gave up 5 bases and J gave up 3 bases; unmatched junction bases: 7. This CDR3 reads CASSKRGLALYNEQFF. In DNA form, the CDR3 reads TGTGCCAGCAGCAAACGGGGACTAGCGCTCTACAATGAGCAGTTCTTC.

The rearrangement links TRBV18 to TRBJ1-2; the D is unclear. Trimming stripped 0 bases from V and 8 bases from J, with 7 bases between. Germline assignment: CDR1 KGHSH and CDR2 LQKENI. This CDR3 region has 12 residues. Written as DNA, the CDR3 is TGTGCCAGCTCACCACCTGGGCAGGGCTACACCTTC. Its protein product is CASSPPGQGYTF.

This clone was picked up a small number of times. The V and J genes are TRBV21-1 and TRBJ2-7; the table's D call TRBD1 went unverified against the DNA. TRBV21-1 has pseudogene status. The CDR3 extends over 18 amino acids. In DNA form, the CDR3 reads TGTGCCAGCAGCAGCCACACCCCGGGACAGGGATCCTACTACGAGCAGTACTTC. Amino acid sequence: CASSSHTPGQGSYYEQYF.

CDR3 sequence reads: CASIGVAGVRETQYF. CDR3 sequence (DNA): TGTGCCAGCATAGGAGTAGCGGGAGTGAGAGAGACCCAGTACTTC. This chain connects TRBV2 to TRBJ2-5, with 9 bases matching TRBD2. The J segment lost 4 bases and the V segment lost 7 bases, leaving 10 bases of the junction unmatched. CDR3 length equals 15 residues. The germline V gene has CDR1 SNHLY and CDR2 FYNNEI.

The V and J genes are TRBV2 and TRBJ1-5; tentative D call: TRBD1 (5 bases). The V end lost 1 base, the J end lost 2 bases, and 9 bases lay between the germline ends. The CDR3 spans 15 residues. Germline values: CDR1 SNHLY, CDR2 FYNNEI. Written as DNA, the CDR3 is TGTGCCAGCAGTGAAGTAGGGGTGCGCAATCAGCCCCAGCATTTT. It yields the protein CASSEVGVRNQPQHF.

The V gene is TRBV7-2, the J gene TRBJ2-7; 7 bases are a match to TRBD2. This CDR3 comprises 15 residues. CDR1 is SGHTA, CDR2 FQGNSA, per germline. The V segment lost 4 bases and the J segment 2 bases; nucleotides outside the gene matches: 8. The CDR3 spells CASSSETSKTYEQYF. For the CDR3, the DNA is TGTGCCAGCAGCTCGGAGACTAGCAAGACCTACGAGCAGTACTTC.

This clone showed up just a few times. The rearrangement joins TRBV19 to TRBJ2-1; TRBD1 matches 7 bases. The J segment lost 5 bases and the V segment lost 6 bases, leaving 16 bases of the junction unmatched. CDR1 LNHDA and CDR2 SQIVND come from the germline V gene (reference sequence). The CDR3 covers 17 residues. CDR3 region: CASSTRQGVSMDNEQFF. The DNA for the CDR3 is TGTGCCAGTAGCACCAGACAGGGAGTTTCCATGGACAATGAGCAGTTCTTC.

This clone was picked up a small number of times. The junction departs from the called germline gene at one end, perhaps through a read error. The chain is built from TRBV5-5 and TRBJ1-2, with unresolved D. Germline CDR1 and CDR2: SGHKS and YYEKEE (reference sequence). The CDR3 has 13 residues. As DNA, the CDR3 is TGTGCCAGCAGCTTGTTTGGAGCGGAGGGCTTCGCCTTC. It yields the protein CASSLFGAEGFAF.

This clone came up once. The chain carries TRBV27 and TRBJ2-3; 7 bases align to TRBD2. Germline CDR1 MNHEY, CDR2 SMNVEV (reference sequence). Losses at the gene ends were 2 bases for V and 4 bases for J; bases not matched to a gene: 9. The CDR3 runs 16 residues. CDR3 DNA: TGTGCCAGCAGTTTAATTGGGGGAGGGTTCGCAGATACGCAGTATTTT. Its protein product is CASSLIGGGFADTQYF.

The gene calls are TRBV10-3 and TRBJ1-2; 7 bases align to TRBD1. V trimming: 5 bases; J trimming: 7 bases; junction bases outside the gene matches: 7. The CDR3 is 13 residues long. CDR1 and CDR2 (germline): ENHRY, SYGVKD. The CDR3: CAISRTGEGGYTF. DNA of the CDR3: TGTGCCATCAGTAGAACAGGGGAAGGTGGCTACACCTTC.

The rearrangement links TRBV5-5 to TRBJ2-5, with 7 bases matching TRBD1. The V and J ends lost 2 bases and 5 bases, in that order; junction bases with no gene match: 18. Per germline, CDR1 SGHKS and CDR2 YYEKEE (reference sequence). This CDR3 is built from 18 residues. The CDR3 DNA reads as TGTGCCAGCAGCTTCTTAACAGGGGCGATAAACGCTGGGGAGACCCAGTACTTC. It specifies CASSFLTGAINAGETQYF.

This chain connects TRBV2 to TRBJ2-3; 11 nucleotides agree with TRBD2. CDR3 length: 15 amino acids. Germline loops: CDR1 SNHLY, CDR2 FYNNEI. The V segment lost 6 bases and the J segment 3 bases; nucleotides outside the gene matches: 5. The CDR3 DNA is TGTGCCAGCAGGCTAGCGGGAGGTAGTACAGATACGCAGTATTTT. Translation: CASRLAGGSTDTQYF.

The CDR3 is CASSLQAGSTSTDTQYF. The CDR3 coding sequence is TGCGCCAGCAGCTTGCAGGCGGGGTCCACTAGCACAGATACGCAGTATTTT. V is TRBV5-1 and J is TRBJ2-3; maybe TRBD2 (6 bases). V was cut by 1 base and J by 0 bases, with 15 bases left in between. The CDR3 sequence is 17 residues long. Germline V gives CDR1 SGHRS, CDR2 YFSETQ.

The chain combines TRBV11-1 with TRBJ2-5; TRBD1 matches at 8 bases. CDR3 length: 15 amino acids. Germline trimming cut 3 bases from V and 5 bases from J; bases unmatched to any gene: 8. The germline V gene encodes CDR1 SGHAT and CDR2 FQDESV (reference sequence). The CDR3 sequence is CASSFLQGVGETQYF. CDR3 bases: TGTGCCAGCAGCTTCCTACAGGGGGTTGGGGAGACCCAGTACTTC.

The chain employs TRBV28 and TRBJ2-5; D gene unclear. V was trimmed by 7 bases and J by 4 bases, leaving 7 bases between them. Germline-derived CDR1 and CDR2 are MDHEN and SYDVKM. The CDR3 is made up of 11 amino acids. This chain's CDR3 is CASISSETQYF. The CDR3 DNA reads as TGTGCCAGCATTAGCTCAGAGACCCAGTACTTC.

The gene calls are TRBV29-1 and TRBJ2-1; 9 positions match TRBD1. Losses at the gene ends were 5 bases for V and 7 bases for J; bases not matched to a gene: 9. The CDR3 sequence is 14 residues long. Germline CDR1 SQVTM, CDR2 ANQGSEA. In nucleotides, the CDR3 is TGCAGCGTTAGACCGGGACAGGGCATGAATGAGCAGTTCTTC. This codes for CSVRPGQGMNEQFF.

This chain uses TRBV6-5 with TRBJ2-2; 7 nucleotides agree with TRBD2. CDR3 length: 15 amino acids. V gave up 0 bases and J gave up 4 bases; unmatched junction bases: 2. The germline V gene has CDR1 MNHEY and CDR2 SVGAGI. DNA for the CDR3: TGTGCCAGCAGTTACTCGGCGGGGGTCACCGGGGAGCTGTTTTTT. This encodes CASSYSAGVTGELFF.

The rearrangement uses TRBV18 and TRBJ1-1, with D possibly matching TRBD1 (5 bases). Trimming cost V 0 bases and J 7 bases, with 9 bases left between them. The CDR3 is 13 amino acids. Germline CDR1 and CDR2: KGHSH and LQKENI. The CDR3 nucleotides read TGTGCCAGCTCACCACCGACGGGGGGTGAAGCTTTCTTT. Residues: CASSPPTGGEAFF.

The J gene is TRBJ2-5, the V gene TRBV18; D is possibly TRBD2 (7 bases). The CDR3 has 13 amino acids. Germline CDR1 KGHSH, CDR2 LQKENI. V was clipped by 5 bases and J by 4 bases, with 11 bases between them. CDR3 in amino acids: CASSAGEGETQYF. CDR3 bases: TGTGCCAGCTCAGCAGGGGAGGGAGAGACCCAGTACTTC. Combining the CDR3 with reference TRBV18 and TRBJ2-5 gives the whole variable domain NAGVMQNPRHLVRRRGQEARLRCSPMKGHSHVYWYRQLPEEGLKFMVYLQKENIIDESGMPKERFSAEFPKEGPSILRIQQVVRGDSAAYFCASSAGEGETQYFGPGTRLLVL.

The V and J genes are TRBV19 and TRBJ2-7, with D possibly matching TRBD1 (5 bases). Trimming stripped 5 bases from V and 3 bases from J, with 11 bases between. Per the germline V gene, CDR1 is LNHDA and CDR2 is SQIVND (reference sequence). The CDR3 sequence is 13 residues long. The CDR3 nucleotides are TGTGCCAGTAGTCCGAGTGACAGCTACGAGCAGTACTTC. Translated: CASSPSDSYEQYF.

The chain recombines TRBV5-1 with TRBJ1-2; 7 bases map to TRBD1. Trimming cost V 1 base and J 4 bases; bases outside gene matches: 7. Germline lookup yields CDR1 SGHRS and CDR2 YFSETQ. This CDR3 spans 15 amino acids. CDR3 nucleotides: TGCGCCAGCAGCTTGTGGGCAGGGGGTGGCTATGGCTACACCTTC. Translated, it gives CASSLWAGGGYGYTF. The full variable domain, with the rest looked up from reference TRBV5-1 and TRBJ1-2, is KAGVTQTPRYLIKTRGQQVTLSCSPISGHRSVSWYQQTPGQGLQFLFEYFSETQRNKGNFPGRFSGRQFSNSRSEMNVSTLELGDSALYLCASSLWAGGGYGYTFGSGTRLTVV.

J is TRBJ2-3 and V is TRBV6-5; TRBD1 is a possible D gene (6 bases). Germline CDR1 reads MNHEY; CDR2 reads SVGAGI. The V and J ends lost 5 bases and 2 bases respectively, with 11 bases between them. The CDR3 spans 14 residues. CDR3 in amino acids: CASSRTADTDTQYF. The CDR3 DNA reads as TGTGCCAGCAGTCGGACAGCGGACACAGATACGCAGTATTTT.

Of note for this clone: At one boundary the junction diverges from the germline segment, which might be a read error. The chain carries TRBV2 and TRBJ2-7; 12 positions agree with TRBD1. CDR1 and CDR2 from the germline V gene are SNHLY and FYNNEI. The CDR3 loop spans 16 amino acids. The CDR3 loop is CASREDSRDRGPEQYF. The CDR3 DNA reads TGTGCCAGCAGGGAAGACTCCCGGGACAGGGGGCCCGAGCAGTACTTC. Filled out from reference TRBV2 and TRBJ2-7, the complete variable domain reads EPEVTQTPSHQVTQMGQEVILRCVPISNHLYFYWYRQILGQKVEFLVSFYNNEISEKSEIFDDQFSVERPDGSNFTLKIRSTKLEDSAMYFCASREDSRDRGPEQYFGPGTRLTVT.

CDR3 sequence (DNA): TGTGCCAGCCCCCCGCCCCCCCGGTTGGGGCTGAGCACAGATACGCAGTATTTT. Translating it yields CASPPPPRLGLSTDTQYF. This sequence joins TRBV5-4 and TRBJ2-3; D is possibly TRBD1 (5 bases). This CDR3 region has 18 residues. Trimming removed 7 bases from V and 0 bases from J, with 24 bases in between. Germline assignment: CDR1 SGHNT and CDR2 YYREEE (reference sequence).

This chain links TRBV29-1 with TRBJ1-4, with D uncertain. The ends were cut back, 0 bases at V and 8 bases at J, with 7 bases in the middle. The CDR3 covers 12 residues. Germline values: CDR1 SQVTM, CDR2 ANQGSEA. The CDR3 DNA sequence: TGCAGCGTTGAAGATCCGGTAGAAAAACTGTTTTTT. Its translation: CSVEDPVEKLFF.

The genes are TRBV9 and TRBJ1-2; 7 bases align to TRBD1. After removal of 0 bases from V and 8 bases from J, the junction contained 7 bases not matched to a gene. CDR3 length: 14 residues. Looked up from germline, CDR1 is SGDLS and CDR2 is YYNGEE. CDR3 coding DNA: TGTGCCAGCAGCGTAGAGGTGACAGGGAGAGGCTACACCTTC. Translated: CASSVEVTGRGYTF.

A few counts support this clone. The chain employs TRBV2 and TRBJ2-5; TRBD1 matches 7 bases. Trimming at V came to 7 bases and at J to 1 base, leaving 6 bases not matched to a gene. Germline CDR1 and CDR2: SNHLY and FYNNEI. This CDR3 has 14 residues. CDR3 amino acids: CASTLTGLQETQYF. The DNA for the CDR3 is TGTGCCAGCACCTTGACAGGGCTCCAAGAGACCCAGTACTTC.

V gene TRBV28 combines with J gene TRBJ1-5; no definite D call. CDR1 and CDR2 from the germline V gene are MDHEN and SYDVKM. The CDR3 has 11 residues. Deletions cut 6 bases from V and 11 bases from J, with 11 bases between. The CDR3 loop is CASSLSRAQHF. The CDR3 DNA is TGTGCCAGCAGCCTCTCCCGGGCCCAGCATTTT.

This rearrangement joins TRBV29-1 to TRBJ1-2, with 8 bases aligning to TRBD1. Germline loops: CDR1 SQVTM, CDR2 ANQGSEA. Trimming cost V 5 bases and J 8 bases; bases outside gene matches: 10. The CDR3 has 13 amino acids. CDR3 in amino acids: CSVWDRSSGGYTF. The CDR3 DNA reads as TGCAGCGTTTGGGACAGGTCCTCGGGGGGCTACACCTTC.

The gene calls are TRBV19 and TRBJ1-5; 10 nucleotides line up with TRBD1. Per germline, CDR1 LNHDA and CDR2 SQIVND (reference sequence). The CDR3 spans 17 residues. J gave up 4 bases and V 5 bases, and 11 bases lay outside the gene matches. CDR3 sequence (DNA): TGTGCCAGTAGTGAATGGGACAGGGGAATTGTTAATCAGCCCCAGCATTTT. It yields the protein CASSEWDRGIVNQPQHF. Full variable domain (outside the CDR3, taken from reference TRBV19 and TRBJ1-5): DGGITQSPKYLFRKEGQNVTLSCEQNLNHDAMYWYRQDPGQGLRLIYYSQIVNDFQKGDIAEGYSVSREKKESFPLTVTSAQKNPTAFYLCASSEWDRGIVNQPQHFGDGTRLSIL.